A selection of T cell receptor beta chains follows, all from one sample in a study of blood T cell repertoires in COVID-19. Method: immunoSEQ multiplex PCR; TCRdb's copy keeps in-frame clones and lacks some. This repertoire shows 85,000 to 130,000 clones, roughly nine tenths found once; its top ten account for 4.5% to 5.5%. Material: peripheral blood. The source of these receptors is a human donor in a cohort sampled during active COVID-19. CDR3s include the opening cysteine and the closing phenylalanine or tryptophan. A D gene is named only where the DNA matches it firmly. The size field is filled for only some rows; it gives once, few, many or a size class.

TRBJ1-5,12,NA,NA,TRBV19,TGTGCCAGCCGGACAGCTAATCAGCCCCAGCATTTT,CASRTANQPQHF
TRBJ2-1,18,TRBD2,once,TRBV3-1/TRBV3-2,TGTGCCAGCAGCCAAGGACGGCTAGCGGGAGGTAGGGGCAATGAGCAGTTCTTC,CASSQGRLAGGRGNEQFF
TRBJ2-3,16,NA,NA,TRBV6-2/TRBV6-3,TGTGCCAGCAGTGACTCCGGACTACTCAAGACAGATACGCAGTATTTT,CASSDSGLLKTDTQYF
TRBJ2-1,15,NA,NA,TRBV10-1,TGCGCCAGCAGTGAGGACGGGTCGTGGAGCAATGAGCAGTTCTTC,CASSEDGSWSNEQFF
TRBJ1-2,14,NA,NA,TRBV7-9,TGTGCCAGCAGCCAAAATTCAAGGGGCTATGGCTACACCTTC,CASSQNSRGYGYTF
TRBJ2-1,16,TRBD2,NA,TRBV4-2,TGTGCCAGCAGCCAAGACCCTAGCGGGGGGGTCAATGAGCAGTTCTTC,CASSQDPSGGVNEQFF
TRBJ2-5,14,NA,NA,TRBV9,TGTGCCAGCAGCGTAGGGACAGATGAAGAGACCCAGTACTTC,CASSVGTDEETQYF
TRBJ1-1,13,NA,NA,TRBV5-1,TGCGCCAGCTCTGGGGCAGCGAACACTGAAGCTTTCTTT,CASSGAANTEAFF
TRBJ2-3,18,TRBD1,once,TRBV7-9,TGTGCCAGCAGCTTGGGTTTGCTTCGGGACAGGACTACAGATACGCAGTATTTT,CASSLGLLRDRTTDTQYF
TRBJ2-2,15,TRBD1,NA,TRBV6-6,TGTGCCAGCAGTTACCAACGAACAGGGGTCGGGGAGCTGTTTTTT,CASSYQRTGVGELFF
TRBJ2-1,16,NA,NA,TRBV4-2,TGTGCCAGCAGCCAGACAGAGAAGCAAATCTACAATGAGCAGTTCTTC,CASSQTEKQIYNEQFF
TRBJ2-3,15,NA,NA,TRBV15,TGTGCCACCAGCAGAGATCCCCGGGGGACAGATACGCAGTATTTT,CATSRDPRGTDTQYF
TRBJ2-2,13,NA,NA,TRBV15,TGTGCCACCAGCTTAAGCCCTTCCGGGGAGCTGTTTTTT,CATSLSPSGELFF
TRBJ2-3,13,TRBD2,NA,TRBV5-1,TGCGCCAGCACGACTAGCGGCACAGATACGCAGTATTTT,CASTTSGTDTQYF
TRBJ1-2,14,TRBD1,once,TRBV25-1,TGTGCCAGCAGTTCGGACAGGGGGCTCTATGGCTACACCTTC,CASSSDRGLYGYTF
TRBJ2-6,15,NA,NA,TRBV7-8,TGTGCCAGCAGCTTAGAGTTGGCCGGGGCCAACGTCCTGACTTTC,CASSLELAGANVLTF
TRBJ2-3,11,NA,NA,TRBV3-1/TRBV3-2,TGTGCCAGCAGTCTCACAGATACGCAGTATTTT,CASSLTDTQYF
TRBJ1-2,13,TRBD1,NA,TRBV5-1,TGCGCCAGCAGCTCCCAGGGGGGATATGGCTACACCTTC,CASSSQGGYGYTF
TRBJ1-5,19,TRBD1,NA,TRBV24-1,TGTGCCACCAGTGATGCGAAGGGGGCGGGCGTATATAGCAATCAGCCCCAGCATTTT,CATSDAKGAGVYSNQPQHF
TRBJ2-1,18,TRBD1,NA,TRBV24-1,TGTGCCACCAGTGATAACCTAGGACGTACAGGGGTTCTAAATGAGCAGTTCTTC,CATSDNLGRTGVLNEQFF
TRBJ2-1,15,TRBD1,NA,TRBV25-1,TGTGCCAGCAGTGCCATCGGGACAGGAGACGATGAGCAGTTCTTC,CASSAIGTGDDEQFF
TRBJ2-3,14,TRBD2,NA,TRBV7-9,TGTGCCAGCAGCAACCGGGACTACACAGATACGCAGTATTTT,CASSNRDYTDTQYF
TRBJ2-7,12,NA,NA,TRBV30,TGTGCCTGGAGTGACGTAGCGTACGAGCAGTACTTC,CAWSDVAYEQYF
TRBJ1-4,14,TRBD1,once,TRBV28,TGTGCCAGCAGGCATCAGGGGGGTAATGAAAAACTGTTTTTT,CASRHQGGNEKLFF
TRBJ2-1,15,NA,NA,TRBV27,TGTGCCAGCAGCCCTGAGAGTATCTCTTACAATGAGCAGTTCTTC,CASSPESISYNEQFF
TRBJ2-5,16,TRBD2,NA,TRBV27,TGTGCCAGCAGTTATCTGAGTAGCGGGGGGCAAGAGACCCAGTACTTC,CASSYLSSGGQETQYF
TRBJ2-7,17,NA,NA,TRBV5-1,TGCGCCAGCAGCTTGCCCCCCGATCTACAGGGTTCCTACGAGCAGTACTTC,CASSLPPDLQGSYEQYF
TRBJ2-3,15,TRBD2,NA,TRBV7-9,TGTGCCAGCAGCTTAGACGGGAGGGCCACAGATACGCAGTATTTT,CASSLDGRATDTQYF
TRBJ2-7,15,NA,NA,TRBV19,TGTGCCAGTACTAGGACGGGAGACCTGTCCTACGAGCAGTACTTC,CASTRTGDLSYEQYF
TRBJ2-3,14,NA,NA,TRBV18,TGTGCCAGCTCACCGGACTCCCACACAGATACGCAGTATTTT,CASSPDSHTDTQYF
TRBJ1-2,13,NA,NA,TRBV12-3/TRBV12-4,TGTGCCAGCAGTTTAGGAGGGAGATATGGCTACACCTTC,CASSLGGRYGYTF
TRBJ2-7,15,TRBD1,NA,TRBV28,TGTGCCAGCAGTACCCTGCAGGGGGCTTACCACGAGCAGTACTTC,CASSTLQGAYHEQYF
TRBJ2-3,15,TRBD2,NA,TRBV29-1,TGCAGCGTCCAGGGACTAGCGGGGAGCACAGATACGCAGTATTTT,CSVQGLAGSTDTQYF
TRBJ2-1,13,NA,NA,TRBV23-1,TGCGCCAGCCTGGCGGAGGAGTACAATGAGCAGTTCTTC,CASLAEEYNEQFF
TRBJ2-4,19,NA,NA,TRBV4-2,TGTGCCAGCAGCCAAGCTGGGATTGGGGGCATTCTAGCCAAAAACATTCAGTACTTC,CASSQAGIGGILAKNIQYF
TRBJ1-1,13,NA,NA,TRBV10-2,TGCGCCAGCAGTGAGTCGGGACATTTTGAAGCTTTCTTT,CASSESGHFEAFF
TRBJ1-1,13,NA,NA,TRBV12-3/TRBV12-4,TGTGCCAGCAGTTTCGTATTGAACACTGAAGCTTTCTTT,CASSFVLNTEAFF
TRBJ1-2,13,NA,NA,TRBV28,TGTGCCAGCAGTTTATACCAGGATTCTGGCTACACCTTC,CASSLYQDSGYTF
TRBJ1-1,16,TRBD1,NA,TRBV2,TGTGCCAGCAGCGTGGACAGGGGAGTGCTGAACACTGAAGCTTTCTTT,CASSVDRGVLNTEAFF
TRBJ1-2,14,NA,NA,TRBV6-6,TGTGCCAGCAGTCCACAGGTGGCTGGCTATGGCTACACCTTC,CASSPQVAGYGYTF
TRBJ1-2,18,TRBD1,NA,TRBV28,TGTGCCAGCAGTTTCTGGAGAACAGGGGGCGGGACAGGCTATGGCTACACCTTC,CASSFWRTGGGTGYGYTF
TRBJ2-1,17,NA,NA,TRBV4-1,TGCGCCAGCAGCGACCATACCAGGGGCATGGTAGTTGATGAGCAGTTCTTC,CASSDHTRGMVVDEQFF
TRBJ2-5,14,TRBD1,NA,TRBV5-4,TGTGCCAGCAGTCAGAGGGACAGCCAAGAGACCCAGTACTTC,CASSQRDSQETQYF
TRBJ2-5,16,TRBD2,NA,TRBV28,TGTGCCAGCAGTTTATTGCGGACTAGCCCCGGGGAGACCCAGTACTTC,CASSLLRTSPGETQYF
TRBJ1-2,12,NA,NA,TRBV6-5,TGTGCCAGCAGGGCAGGTCCTTATGGCTACACCTTC,CASRAGPYGYTF
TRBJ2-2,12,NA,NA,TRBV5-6,TGTGCCAGCAGCTCCCGGGTCGGGGAGCTGTTTTTT,CASSSRVGELFF
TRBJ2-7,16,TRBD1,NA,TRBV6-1,TGTGCCAGCAGTGCGAAAATGGGACAGTTGTCCTACGAGCAGTACTTC,CASSAKMGQLSYEQYF
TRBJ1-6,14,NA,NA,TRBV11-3,TGTGCCAGCAGCCGTACACAGGGAGTCTCACCCCTCCACTTT,CASSRTQGVSPLHF
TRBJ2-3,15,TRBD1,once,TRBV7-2,TGTGCCAGCAGCCGGCAGGGGGCGCTGGGAGATACGCAGTATTTT,CASSRQGALGDTQYF
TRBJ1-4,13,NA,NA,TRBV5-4,TGTGCCAGCAGCTGGGACTCCGGAGCAATACTGTTTTTT,CASSWDSGAILFF
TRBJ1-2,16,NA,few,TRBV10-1,TGCGCCAGCAGTGAGTCGGCAAAAACAGGGTACTATGGCTACACCTTC,CASSESAKTGYYGYTF
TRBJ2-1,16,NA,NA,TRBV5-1,TGCGCCAGCAGCATACAGGGCCCCTTACGTTACAATGAGCAGTTCTTC,CASSIQGPLRYNEQFF
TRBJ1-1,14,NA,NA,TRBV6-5,TGTGCCAGCAGCGAGAGGGTAGGAGTCACTGAAGCTTTCTTT,CASSERVGVTEAFF
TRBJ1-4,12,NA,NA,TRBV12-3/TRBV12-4,TGTGCCAGCAGTTTGCTCAGAGAAAAACTGTTTTTT,CASSLLREKLFF